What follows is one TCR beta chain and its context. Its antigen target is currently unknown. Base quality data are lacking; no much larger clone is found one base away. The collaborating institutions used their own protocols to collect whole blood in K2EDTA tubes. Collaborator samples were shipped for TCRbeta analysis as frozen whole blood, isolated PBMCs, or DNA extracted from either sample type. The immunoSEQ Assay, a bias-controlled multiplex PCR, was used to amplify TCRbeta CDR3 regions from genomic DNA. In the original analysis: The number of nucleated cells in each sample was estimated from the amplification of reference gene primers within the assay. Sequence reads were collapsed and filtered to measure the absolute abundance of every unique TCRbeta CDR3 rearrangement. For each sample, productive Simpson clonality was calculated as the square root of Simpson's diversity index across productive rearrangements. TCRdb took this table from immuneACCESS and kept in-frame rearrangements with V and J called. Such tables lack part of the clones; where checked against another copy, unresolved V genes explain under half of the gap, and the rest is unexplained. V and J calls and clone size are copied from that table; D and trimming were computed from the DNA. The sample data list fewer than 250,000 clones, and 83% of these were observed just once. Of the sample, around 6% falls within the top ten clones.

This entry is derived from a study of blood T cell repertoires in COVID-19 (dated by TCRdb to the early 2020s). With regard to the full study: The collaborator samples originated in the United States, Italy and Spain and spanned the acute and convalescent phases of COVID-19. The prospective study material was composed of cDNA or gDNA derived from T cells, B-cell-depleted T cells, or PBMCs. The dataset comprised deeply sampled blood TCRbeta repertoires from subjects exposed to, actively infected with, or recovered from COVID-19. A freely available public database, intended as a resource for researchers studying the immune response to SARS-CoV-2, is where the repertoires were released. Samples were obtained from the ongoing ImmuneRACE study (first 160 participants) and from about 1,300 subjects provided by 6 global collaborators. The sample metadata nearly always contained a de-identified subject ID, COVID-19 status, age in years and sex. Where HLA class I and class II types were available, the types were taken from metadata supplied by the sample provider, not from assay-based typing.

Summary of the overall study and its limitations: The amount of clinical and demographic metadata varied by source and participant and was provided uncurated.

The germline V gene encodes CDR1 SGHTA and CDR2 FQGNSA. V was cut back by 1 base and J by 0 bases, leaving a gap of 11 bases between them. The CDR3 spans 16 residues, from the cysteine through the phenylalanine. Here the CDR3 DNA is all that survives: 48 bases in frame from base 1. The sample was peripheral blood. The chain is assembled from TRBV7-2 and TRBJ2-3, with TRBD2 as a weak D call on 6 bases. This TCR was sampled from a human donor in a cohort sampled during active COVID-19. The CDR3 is CASSLVVGSSTDTQYF. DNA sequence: TGTGCCAGCAGCTTAGTGGTCGGGAGCAGCACAGATACGCAGTATTTT.